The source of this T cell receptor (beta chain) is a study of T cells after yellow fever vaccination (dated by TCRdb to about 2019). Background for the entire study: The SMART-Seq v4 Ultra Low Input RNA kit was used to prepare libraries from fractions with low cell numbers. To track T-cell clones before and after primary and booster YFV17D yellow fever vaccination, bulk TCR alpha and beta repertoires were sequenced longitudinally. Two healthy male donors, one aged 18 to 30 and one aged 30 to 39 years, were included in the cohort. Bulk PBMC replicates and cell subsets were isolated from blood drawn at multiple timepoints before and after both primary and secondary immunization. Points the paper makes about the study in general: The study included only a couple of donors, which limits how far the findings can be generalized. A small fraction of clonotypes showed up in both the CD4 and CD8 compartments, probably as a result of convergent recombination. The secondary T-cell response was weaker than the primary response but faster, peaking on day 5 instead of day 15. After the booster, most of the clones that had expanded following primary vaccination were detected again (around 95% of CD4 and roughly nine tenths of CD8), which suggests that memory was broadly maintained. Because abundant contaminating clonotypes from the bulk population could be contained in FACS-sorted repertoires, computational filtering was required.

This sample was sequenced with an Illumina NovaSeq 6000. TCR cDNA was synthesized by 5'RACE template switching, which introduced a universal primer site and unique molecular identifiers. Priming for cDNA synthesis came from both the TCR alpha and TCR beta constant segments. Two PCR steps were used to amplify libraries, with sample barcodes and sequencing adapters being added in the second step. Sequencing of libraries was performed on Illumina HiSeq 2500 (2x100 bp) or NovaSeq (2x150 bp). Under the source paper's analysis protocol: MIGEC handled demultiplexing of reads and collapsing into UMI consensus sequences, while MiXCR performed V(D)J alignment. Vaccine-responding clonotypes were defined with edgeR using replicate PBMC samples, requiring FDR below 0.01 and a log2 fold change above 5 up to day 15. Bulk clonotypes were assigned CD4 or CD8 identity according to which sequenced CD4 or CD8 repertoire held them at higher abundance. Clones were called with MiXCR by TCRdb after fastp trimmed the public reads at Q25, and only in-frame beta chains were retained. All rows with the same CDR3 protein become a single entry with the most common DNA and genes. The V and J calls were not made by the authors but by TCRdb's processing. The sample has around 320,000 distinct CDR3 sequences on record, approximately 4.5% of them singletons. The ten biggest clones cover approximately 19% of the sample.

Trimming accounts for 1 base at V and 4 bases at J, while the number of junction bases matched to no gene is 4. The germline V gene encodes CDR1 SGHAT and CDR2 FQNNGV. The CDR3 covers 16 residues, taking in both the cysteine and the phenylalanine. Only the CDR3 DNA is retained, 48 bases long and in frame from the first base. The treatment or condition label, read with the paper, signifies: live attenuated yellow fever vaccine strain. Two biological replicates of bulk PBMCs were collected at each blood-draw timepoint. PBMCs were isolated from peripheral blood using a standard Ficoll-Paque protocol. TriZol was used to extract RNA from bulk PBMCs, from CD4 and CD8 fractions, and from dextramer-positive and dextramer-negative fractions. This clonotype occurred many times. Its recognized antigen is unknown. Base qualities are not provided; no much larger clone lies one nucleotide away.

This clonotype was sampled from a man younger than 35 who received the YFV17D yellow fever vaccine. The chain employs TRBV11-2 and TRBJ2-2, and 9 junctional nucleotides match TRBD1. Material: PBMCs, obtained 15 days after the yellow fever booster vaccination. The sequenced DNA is TGTGCCAGCAGCTTAGGAATGGGACAGGGCACCGGGGAGCTGTTTTTT. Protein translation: CASSLGMGQGTGELFF.